These 20 T cell receptor beta chains were all obtained from the same sample, sequenced in a study of beta chain features in type 1 diabetes (dated 2018 in TCRdb). Study-wide findings and limitations: In all four CD4+ subsets, TCRB CDR3 length was moderately but significantly shorter in type 1 diabetes patients.

Receptor amplification or capture employed the immunoSEQ multiplex PCR assay. The High Capacity cDNA Reverse Transcription Kit was used to reverse transcribe all of the isolated RNA, meaning that expressed TCRB transcripts were what got sequenced. TCRdb retrieved this table from immuneACCESS and kept in-frame rearrangements only. Not all clones are present; in checked studies, unresolved V genes account for under half, and no reason is known for the remainder. The sample table contains roughly 230,000 clones; only one count was recorded for around 9.9% of them. Approximately 0.015% of the sample goes to the ten largest clones. The antigens these receptors bind are not known. Sequenced material: naive CD4+ T cells from blood. This sample's cell subset or site label indicates: true naive CD4+ T cells. Receptors were obtained from a man in his thirties or forties with type 1 diabetes.

The genes are TRBV30 and TRBJ2-2, with TRBD1 matching over 7 bases. The J segment lost 6 bases and the V segment lost 4 bases, leaving 5 bases of the junction unmatched. Germline V lookup: CDR1 GTSNPN, CDR2 SVGIG (reference sequence). The CDR3 is made up of 13 amino acids. CDR3 region: CAWNHQGAGELFF. The DNA for the CDR3 is TGTGCCTGGAATCACCAGGGGGCCGGGGAGCTGTTTTTT.

This clone occurred a few times. V gene TRBV7-2 combines with J gene TRBJ1-2; no definite D call. From germline, CDR1 is SGHTA and CDR2 FQGNSA. The V end was cut by 4 bases, the J end by 8 bases, with 20 bases between. This CDR3 region has 15 residues. The CDR3 DNA follows: TGTGCCAGCAGCTGGGGAGTTGGGTGGGAGAAGGGCTACACCTTC. This translates into CASSWGVGWEKGYTF.

The V call is TRBV5-6, the J call TRBJ1-2, with no clear D. Trimming cost V 1 base and J 4 bases, with 5 bases left between them. The CDR3 totals 12 residues. The germline V gene encodes CDR1 SGHDT and CDR2 YYEEEE. Here the CDR3 DNA reads TGTGCCAGCAGCTTGTCGAGCTATGGCTACACCTTC. Residues: CASSLSSYGYTF.

In this sample, this clone turned up a few times. The chain couples TRBV2 to TRBJ1-5; no reliable D call. Germline V gene data show CDR1 as SNHLY and CDR2 as FYNNEI. Trimming removed 4 bases at V and 7 bases at J, with 8 bases between. This CDR3 spans 12 amino acids. The CDR3 bases are TGTGCCAGCAGTGCCTCGGGGCAGCCCCAGCATTTT. Protein: CASSASGQPQHF.

With respect to this clone: The same CDR3 also results from other DNA sequences found in this sample. This chain uses TRBV2 with TRBJ2-2; D is unresolved. The CDR3 has 13 amino acids. Germline lookup yields CDR1 SNHLY and CDR2 FYNNEI. The germline V and J ends were trimmed by 4 bases and 2 bases, with 5 bases remaining between them. The CDR3 DNA reads as TGTGCCAGCAGTGGGCACAACACCGGGGAGCTGTTTTTT. Translated: CASSGHNTGELFF.

This clone was counted a few times. This CDR3 is CASSFDRRETQYF. CDR3 sequence (DNA): TGTGCCAGCAGCTTCGACAGGCGGGAGACCCAGTACTTC. The chain employs TRBV7-2 and TRBJ2-5, with D maybe TRBD1 (6 bases). Per germline, CDR1 SGHTA and CDR2 FQGNSA. Trimming took 3 bases from V and 5 from J, leaving 10 bases between them. This CDR3 has 13 residues.

The V and J genes are TRBV28 and TRBJ2-5; 7 bases match TRBD1. Germline trimming cut 4 bases from V and 4 bases from J; bases unmatched to any gene: 15. CDR1 and CDR2 (germline): MDHEN, SYDVKM. The CDR3 covers 17 residues. CDR3 DNA sequence: TGTGCCAGCAGTTCCCACACAGGGGCCGGGCGAGGAGAGACCCAGTACTTC. Its translation is CASSSHTGAGRGETQYF.

The rearrangement links TRBV18 to TRBJ2-6, with TRBD1 identical over 10 bases. The CDR3 extends over 17 amino acids. The germline V gene has CDR1 KGHSH and CDR2 LQKENI. The junction had 2 bases not matched to a gene; V was cut back by 1 base and J by 2 bases. The CDR3 sequence: CASSPLGQGTGANVLTF. CDR3 DNA: TGTGCCAGCTCACCACTGGGACAGGGGACTGGGGCCAACGTCCTGACTTTC.

The rearrangement joins TRBV7-3 to TRBJ2-1; TRBD2 matches at 7 bases. The V segment lost 9 bases and the J segment 5 bases; nucleotides outside the gene matches: 10. This CDR3 has 14 amino acids. CDR1 and CDR2 (germline): SGHTA, FQGTGA. The CDR3 loop is CASGASGENNEQFF. For the CDR3, the DNA is TGTGCCAGTGGGGCCAGCGGGGAAAACAATGAGCAGTTCTTC.

Only a few counts were recorded for this clone. This chain connects TRBV11-3 to TRBJ2-3, with 12 bases identical to TRBD2. With 6 bases clipped from V and 1 base from J, the junction kept 2 bases outside the gene matches. The CDR3 is made up of 15 amino acids. Germline V lookup: CDR1 SGHNT, CDR2 YENEEA. CDR3 in DNA: TGTGCCAGCAGTCGGACTAGCGGGGGCACAGATACGCAGTATTTT. Protein sequence: CASSRTSGGTDTQYF.

V is TRBV7-9 and J is TRBJ1-5; 7 nucleotides align to TRBD1. The V segment lost 8 bases and the J segment 2 bases; nucleotides outside the gene matches: 3. Per germline, CDR1 SEHNR and CDR2 FQNEAQ (reference sequence). The CDR3 extends over 13 amino acids. In DNA, the CDR3 is TGTGCCAGCGACAGGGACGGCAATCAGCCCCAGCATTTT. Translating gives CASDRDGNQPQHF.

V is TRBV5-6 and J is TRBJ2-5; tentatively, D is TRBD2 (5 bases). V was shortened by 1 base and J by 4 bases, with 11 bases between the two germline ends. Germline assignment: CDR1 SGHDT and CDR2 YYEEEE. This CDR3 comprises 14 residues. The CDR3 nucleotides are TGTGCCAGCAGCTTGAAAGGGAGCGGAGAGACCCAGTACTTC. Protein: CASSLKGSGETQYF.

This clone was counted only a few times. The V gene is TRBV15, the J gene TRBJ1-1; D may be TRBD1 (6 bases). The CDR3 length is 15 residues. V gave up 3 bases and J gave up 2 bases, with 13 bases separating them. Germline V lookup: CDR1 LNHNV, CDR2 YYDKDF (reference sequence). This CDR3 is CATSRGWGGNTEAFF. CDR3 in DNA: TGTGCCACCAGCAGGGGGTGGGGGGGCAACACTGAAGCTTTCTTT.

This chain connects TRBV19 to TRBJ2-7, with TRBD1 matching 10 bases. The CDR3 totals 16 residues. Trimming removed 5 bases from V and 4 bases from J; junction bases left unmatched: 11. CDR1 is LNHDA, CDR2 SQIVND, per germline (reference sequence). CDR3 in DNA: TGTGCCAGTAGTTCGCCACCGGGACAGGGGTTTTACGAGCAGTACTTC. Its protein product is CASSSPPGQGFYEQYF.

The sample holds a few counts of this clone. This chain uses TRBV30 with TRBJ1-2; D is unresolved. The length of the CDR3 is 12 residues. CDR1 and CDR2 (germline): GTSNPN, SVGIG (reference sequence). V was cut by 0 bases and J by 5 bases, with 7 bases left in between. The CDR3 DNA follows: TGTGCCTGGAGTGTACTACCTTATGGCTACACCTTC. Translation gives CAWSVLPYGYTF.

In this sample, this clone turned up a few times. Different DNA sequences within this sample yield the same CDR3. This rearrangement joins TRBV9 to TRBJ1-1; TRBD1 matches at 7 bases. Germline lookup yields CDR1 SGDLS and CDR2 YYNGEE. The CDR3 consists of 14 residues. Germline trimming cut 2 bases from V and 2 bases from J; bases unmatched to any gene: 3. DNA of the CDR3: TGTGCCAGCAGCGTCGGGACAGCCAACACTGAAGCTTTCTTT. Amino acid sequence: CASSVGTANTEAFF.

The chain carries TRBV5-6 and TRBJ1-1, with 9 bases lining up with TRBD1. Per germline, CDR1 SGHDT and CDR2 YYEEEE. The CDR3 sequence is 16 residues long. With V trimmed by 1 base and J by 3 bases, 7 bases remained unmatched. The CDR3 loop reads CASSLFGTGFDTEAFF. In DNA form, the CDR3 reads TGTGCCAGCAGCTTGTTTGGGACAGGGTTTGACACTGAAGCTTTCTTT.

This clone has a single count. This chain's CDR3 is CASSLGRDGGEELFF. For the CDR3, the DNA is TGCGCCAGCAGCTTGGGGCGGGACGGAGGAGAGGAGCTGTTTTTT. This chain joins TRBV5-1 and TRBJ2-2, with D perhaps TRBD2 (6 bases). CDR1 and CDR2 (germline): SGHRS, YFSETQ. V lost 0 bases to trimming and J lost 10 bases, with 16 bases between them. The CDR3 is made up of 15 amino acids.

This clone was counted a few times. The gene calls are TRBV4-2 and TRBJ1-2; D gene unclear. The CDR3 runs to 14 residues. Germline values: CDR1 LGHNA, CDR2 YNFKEQ. V lost 4 bases and J lost 6, with 15 bases in between. The CDR3 protein is CASSLIGVGDGYTF. CDR3 in DNA: TGTGCCAGCAGCCTCATCGGGGTCGGAGATGGCTACACCTTC.

This clone was counted only a few times. In nucleotides, the CDR3 is TGTGCCAGCAGCATAGACGTGAGCCACAATGAGCAGTTCTTC. Residues: CASSIDVSHNEQFF. The gene calls are TRBV7-9 and TRBJ2-1; D gene uncertain. There are 14 residues in the CDR3. The germline V gene has CDR1 SEHNR and CDR2 FQNEAQ (reference sequence). The V and J ends lost 5 bases and 5 bases respectively, with 13 bases between them.